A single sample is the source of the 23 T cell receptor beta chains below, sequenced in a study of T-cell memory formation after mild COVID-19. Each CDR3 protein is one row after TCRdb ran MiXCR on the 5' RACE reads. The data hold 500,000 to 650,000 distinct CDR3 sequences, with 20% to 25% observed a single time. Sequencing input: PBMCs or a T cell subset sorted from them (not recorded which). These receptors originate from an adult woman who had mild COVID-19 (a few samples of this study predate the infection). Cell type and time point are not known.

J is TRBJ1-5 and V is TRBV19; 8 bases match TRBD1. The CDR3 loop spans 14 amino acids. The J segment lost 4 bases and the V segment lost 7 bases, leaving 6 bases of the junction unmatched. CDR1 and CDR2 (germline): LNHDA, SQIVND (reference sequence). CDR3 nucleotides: TGTGCCAGTAAAACAGGGGGGCCGAATCAGCCCCAGCATTTT. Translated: CASKTGGPNQPQHF.

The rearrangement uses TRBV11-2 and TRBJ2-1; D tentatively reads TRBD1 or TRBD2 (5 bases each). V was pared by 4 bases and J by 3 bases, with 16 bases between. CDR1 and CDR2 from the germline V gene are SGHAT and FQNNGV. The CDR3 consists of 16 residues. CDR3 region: CASSSGQGVGYNEQFF. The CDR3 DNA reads TGTGCCAGCAGCTCGGGCCAGGGAGTGGGCTACAATGAGCAGTTCTTC.

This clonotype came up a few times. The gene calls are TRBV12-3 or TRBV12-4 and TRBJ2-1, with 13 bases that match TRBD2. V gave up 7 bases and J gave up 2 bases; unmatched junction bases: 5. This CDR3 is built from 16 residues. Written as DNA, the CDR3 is TGTGCCAGCAAAGGACTAGCGGGAGCTACCTACAATGAGCAGTTCTTC. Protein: CASKGLAGATYNEQFF.

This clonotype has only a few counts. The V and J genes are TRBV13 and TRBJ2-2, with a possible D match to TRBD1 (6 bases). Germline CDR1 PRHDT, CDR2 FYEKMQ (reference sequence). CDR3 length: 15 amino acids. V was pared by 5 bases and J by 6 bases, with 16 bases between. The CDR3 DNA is TGTGCCAGCAGCCCCTGGGGTACAGGGCCCGGGGAGCTGTTTTTT. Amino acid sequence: CASSPWGTGPGELFF.

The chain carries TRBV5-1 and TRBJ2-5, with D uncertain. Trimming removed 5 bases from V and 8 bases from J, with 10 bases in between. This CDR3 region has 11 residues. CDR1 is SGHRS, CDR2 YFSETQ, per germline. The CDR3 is CASSTSGTQYF. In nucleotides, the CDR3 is TGCGCCAGCAGTACGAGTGGCACCCAGTACTTC.

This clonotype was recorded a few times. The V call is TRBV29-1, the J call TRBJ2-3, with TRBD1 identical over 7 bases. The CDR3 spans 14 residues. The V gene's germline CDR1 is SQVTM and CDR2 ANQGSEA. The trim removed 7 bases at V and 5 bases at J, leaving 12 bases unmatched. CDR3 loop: CSDRDRGRGDTQYF. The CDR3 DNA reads TGCAGCGACCGGGACAGAGGGCGTGGAGATACGCAGTATTTT.

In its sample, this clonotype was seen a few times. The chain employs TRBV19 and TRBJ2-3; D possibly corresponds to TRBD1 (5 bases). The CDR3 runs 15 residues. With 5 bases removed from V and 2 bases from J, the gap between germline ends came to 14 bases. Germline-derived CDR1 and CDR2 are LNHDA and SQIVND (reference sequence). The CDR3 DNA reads TGTGCCAGTAGTCCTCGACAGCCCGTCACAGATACGCAGTATTTT. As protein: CASSPRQPVTDTQYF.

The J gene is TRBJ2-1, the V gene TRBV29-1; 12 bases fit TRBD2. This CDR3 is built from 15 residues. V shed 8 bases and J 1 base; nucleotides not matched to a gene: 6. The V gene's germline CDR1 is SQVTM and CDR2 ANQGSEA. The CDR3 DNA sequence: TGCAGCACCAAGACTAGCGGGAGTTCCTACAATGAGCAGTTCTTC. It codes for CSTKTSGSSYNEQFF.

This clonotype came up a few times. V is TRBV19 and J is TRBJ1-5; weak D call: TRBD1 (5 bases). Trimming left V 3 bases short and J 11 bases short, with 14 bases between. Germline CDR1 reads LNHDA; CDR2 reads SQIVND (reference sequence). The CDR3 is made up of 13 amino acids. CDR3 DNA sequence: TGTGCCAGTAGTATTGGTCAGGGAGTCTCCCAGCATTTT. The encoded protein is CASSIGQGVSQHF.

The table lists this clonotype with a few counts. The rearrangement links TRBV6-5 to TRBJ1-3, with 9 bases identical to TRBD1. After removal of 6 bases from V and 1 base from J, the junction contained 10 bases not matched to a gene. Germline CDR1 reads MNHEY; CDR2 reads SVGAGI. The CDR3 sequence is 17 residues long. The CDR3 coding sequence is TGTGCCAGCAGCTACACACAGGGGGCTCTGTCTGGAAACACCATATATTTT. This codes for CASSYTQGALSGNTIYF.

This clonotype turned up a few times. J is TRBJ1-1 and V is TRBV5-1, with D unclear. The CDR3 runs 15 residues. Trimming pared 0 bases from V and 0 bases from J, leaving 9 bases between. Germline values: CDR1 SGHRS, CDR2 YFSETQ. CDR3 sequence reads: CASSLAGGMNTEAFF. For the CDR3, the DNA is TGCGCCAGCAGCTTGGCCGGTGGCATGAACACTGAAGCTTTCTTT. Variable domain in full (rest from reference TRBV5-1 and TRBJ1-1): KAGVTQTPRYLIKTRGQQVTLSCSPISGHRSVSWYQQTPGQGLQFLFEYFSETQRNKGNFPGRFSGRQFSNSRSEMNVSTLELGDSALYLCASSLAGGMNTEAFFGQGTRLTVV.

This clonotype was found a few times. Here the CDR3 reads CASSLTFRGSYEQYF. CDR3 in DNA: TGCGCCAGCAGCTTGACTTTTCGGGGCTCCTACGAGCAGTACTTC. This chain connects TRBV5-1 to TRBJ2-7; weak D call: TRBD2 (5 bases). CDR3 length: 15 amino acids. V lost 1 base and J lost 0, with 11 bases in between. Germline CDR1 and CDR2: SGHRS and YFSETQ.

The CDR3, as DNA: TGCAGTGCTAGAACAGGGACTAGCGGGGGAAGCACAGATACGCAGTATTTT. Amino acid sequence: CSARTGTSGGSTDTQYF. This chain links TRBV20-1 with TRBJ2-3; TRBD2 matches 14 bases. The germline V gene encodes CDR1 DFQATT and CDR2 SNEGSKA (reference sequence). Trimming at V came to 2 bases and at J to 0 bases, leaving 4 bases not matched to a gene. This CDR3 has 17 amino acids.

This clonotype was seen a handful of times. The CDR3 DNA reads as TGTGCCAGCAGCTTCCGGGACAGGGGCACCGGGGAGCTGTTTTTT. It codes for CASSFRDRGTGELFF. V usage is TRBV9 and J usage is TRBJ2-2; 10 bases are shared with TRBD1. The CDR3 sequence is 15 residues long. Per germline, CDR1 SGDLS and CDR2 YYNGEE. V gave up 4 bases and J gave up 4 bases; unmatched junction bases: 4.

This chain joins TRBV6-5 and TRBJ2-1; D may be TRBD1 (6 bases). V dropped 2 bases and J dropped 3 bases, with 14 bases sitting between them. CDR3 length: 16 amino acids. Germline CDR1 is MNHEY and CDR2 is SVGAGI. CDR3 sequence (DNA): TGTGCCAGCAGTTACATGGTGGGGGCAGTCTACAATGAGCAGTTCTTC. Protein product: CASSYMVGAVYNEQFF.

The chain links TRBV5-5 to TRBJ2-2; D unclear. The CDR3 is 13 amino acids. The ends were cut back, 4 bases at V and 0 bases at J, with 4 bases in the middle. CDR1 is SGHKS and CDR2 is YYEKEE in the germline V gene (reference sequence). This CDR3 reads CASSGTNTGELFF. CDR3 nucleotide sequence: TGTGCCAGCAGCGGTACGAACACCGGGGAGCTGTTTTTT.

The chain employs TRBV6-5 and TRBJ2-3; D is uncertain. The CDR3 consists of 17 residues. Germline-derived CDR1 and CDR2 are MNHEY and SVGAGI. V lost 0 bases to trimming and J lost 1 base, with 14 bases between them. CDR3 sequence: CASSYSIGTARTDTQYF. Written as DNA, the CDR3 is TGTGCCAGCAGTTACTCGATTGGAACGGCGCGCACAGATACGCAGTATTTT.

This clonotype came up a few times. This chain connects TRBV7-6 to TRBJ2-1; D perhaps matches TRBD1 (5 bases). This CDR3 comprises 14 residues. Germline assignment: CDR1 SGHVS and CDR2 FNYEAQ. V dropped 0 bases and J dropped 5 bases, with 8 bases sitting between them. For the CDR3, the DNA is TGTGCCAGCAGCTTAGCGATAGGGGACAATGAGCAGTTCTTC. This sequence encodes CASSLAIGDNEQFF.

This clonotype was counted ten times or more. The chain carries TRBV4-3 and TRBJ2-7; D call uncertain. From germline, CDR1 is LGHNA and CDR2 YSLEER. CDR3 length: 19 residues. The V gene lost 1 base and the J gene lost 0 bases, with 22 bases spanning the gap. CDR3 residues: CASSQVFVIDTLFSYEQYF. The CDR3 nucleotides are TGCGCCAGCAGCCAAGTCTTCGTTATAGACACGTTGTTCTCCTACGAGCAGTACTTC.

As DNA, the CDR3 is TGTGCCAGCAGCCGAGTCGGGATTTGGCTAGCCAAAAACATTCAGTACTTC. Residues: CASSRVGIWLAKNIQYF. The chain uses TRBV7-9 and TRBJ2-4, with D possibly being TRBD2 (5 bases). Germline CDR1 reads SEHNR; CDR2 reads FQNEAQ (reference sequence). CDR3 length equals 17 residues. Deletions cut 5 bases from V and 0 bases from J, with 17 bases between.

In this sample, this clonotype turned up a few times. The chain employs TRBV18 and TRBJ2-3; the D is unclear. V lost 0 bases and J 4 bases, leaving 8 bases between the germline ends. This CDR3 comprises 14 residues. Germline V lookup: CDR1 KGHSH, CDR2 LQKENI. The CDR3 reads CASSPPSAADTQYF. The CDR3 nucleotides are TGTGCCAGCTCACCACCGTCCGCGGCAGATACGCAGTATTTT.

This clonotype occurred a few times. CDR3 nucleotides: TGTGCCAGCAGCGCCGGGACTAGCGGGGGGGCGGATACGCAGTATTTT. Translating it yields CASSAGTSGGADTQYF. The chain combines TRBV9 with TRBJ2-3, with TRBD2 matching over 16 bases. Germline V CDR1 and CDR2: SGDLS, YYNGEE. There are 16 residues in the CDR3. The V and J ends lost 3 bases and 6 bases, in that order; junction bases with no gene match: 4.

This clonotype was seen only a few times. The CDR3 bases are TGTGCCAGCAGTTATGTGAGGGGCGGAGGGGCCAACGTCCTGACTTTC. Translation: CASSYVRGGGANVLTF. The chain uses TRBV6-6 and TRBJ2-6; perhaps D is TRBD1 or TRBD2 (5 bases each). This CDR3 spans 16 amino acids. CDR1 and CDR2 from the germline V gene are MNHNY and SVGAGI (reference sequence). The V end was cut by 3 bases, the J end by 4 bases, with 13 bases between.